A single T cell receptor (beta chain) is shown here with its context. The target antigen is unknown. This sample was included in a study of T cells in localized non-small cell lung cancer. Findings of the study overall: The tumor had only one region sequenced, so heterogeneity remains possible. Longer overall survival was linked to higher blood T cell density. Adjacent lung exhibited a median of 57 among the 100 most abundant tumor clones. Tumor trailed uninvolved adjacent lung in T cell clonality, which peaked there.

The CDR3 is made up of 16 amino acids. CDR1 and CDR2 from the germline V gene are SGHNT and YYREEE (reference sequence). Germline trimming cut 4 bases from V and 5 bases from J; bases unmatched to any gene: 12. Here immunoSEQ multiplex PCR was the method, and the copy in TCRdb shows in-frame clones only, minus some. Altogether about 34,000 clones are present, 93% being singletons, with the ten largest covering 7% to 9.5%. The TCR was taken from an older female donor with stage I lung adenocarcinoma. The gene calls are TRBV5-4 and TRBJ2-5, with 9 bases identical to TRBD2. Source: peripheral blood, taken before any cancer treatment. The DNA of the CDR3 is TGTGCCAGCAGCCGCGGGGGGGGAGTGGGCCAGGAGACCCAGTACTTC. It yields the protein CASSRGGGVGQETQYF.